This TCR beta chain was sequenced for a study of cytomegalovirus exposure and HLA in healthy donors. This PCR relied on a set of 60 Vbeta primers and 13 Jbeta primers. Sequencing used immunoSEQ multiplex PCR; TCRdb keeps in-frame clones, though not all of them. The table includes around 58,000 clones, under 85% detected once. The ends were cut back, 3 bases at V and 6 bases at J, with 9 bases in the middle. Germline CDR1 is SGHDT and CDR2 is YYEEEE. This CDR3 has 12 amino acids. The rearrangement uses TRBV5-6 and TRBJ1-2, with no clear D. This clonotype was sampled from a male donor in good health and CMV-seropositive. Sequencing input: PBMCs. CDR3 nucleotide sequence: TGTGCCAGCAGCTGGGTCGGGGATGGCTACACCTTC. It encodes CASSWVGDGYTF. Supplemented by reference TRBV5-6 and TRBJ1-2, the full variable domain reads DAGVTQSPTHLIKTRGQQVTLRCSPKSGHDTVSWYQQALGQGPQFIFQYYEEEERQRGNFPDRFSGHQFPNYSSELNVNALLLGDSALYLCASSWVGDGYTFGSGTRLTVV.